This T cell receptor beta chain was sequenced for a study of OX40 agonist ivuxolimab in advanced cancers. Trimming removed 4 bases at V and 5 bases at J, with 15 bases between. The CDR3 is 15 residues long. Per germline, CDR1 SGHTA and CDR2 FQGNSA. To note about this clone: The antigen is unknown.

Exclusion applied to patients with autoimmune disease history or systemic immunosuppression. Libraries were prepared by immunoSEQ multiplex PCR; TCRdb keeps only in-frame clonotypes and omits some of them. The repertoire holds some 97,000 clones, 85% to 95% seen once, with approximately 0.58% in the top ten. Study-wide results and caveats: Among the nonresponders, some also had low normalized T-cell clonal expansion. Both CD4+ and CD8+ T cell populations in blood had undergone clonal expansion by week 6 at 0.1 to 3.0 mg/kg. Near-lowest levels of clonal expansion characterized partial responders at 0.1-3.0 mg/kg.

The material was CD4+ or CD8+ T cells sorted from blood, obtained in a trial of the OX40 agonist ivuxolimab. The rearrangement links TRBV7-2 to TRBJ1-5; D uncertain. The sequence derives from an adult with an advanced solid tumor such as melanoma, head and neck, liver or kidney cancer. CDR3 DNA: TGTGCCAGCAGCTCAACTCGGGCCACAGATCAGCCCCAGCATTTT. This encodes CASSSTRATDQPQHF.